The 5 T cell receptor beta chains below all came from one sample that was sequenced in a study of identifying expanded T cells in peripheral blood. TCRdb keeps only in-frame clones here, not all; method: immunoSEQ multiplex PCR. The sample has approximately 63,000 clones; 70% to 90% are singletons. Sequenced: blood. These receptors were taken from a person aged 18 to 70 in good health.

The chain has TRBV6-6 and TRBJ2-7; 7 bases map to TRBD1. The CDR3 contains 16 residues. Unmatched junction bases numbered 14, after V lost 4 bases and J lost 5 bases. The germline V gene has CDR1 MNHNY and CDR2 SVGAGI (reference sequence). The CDR3 coding sequence is TGTGCCAGCAGTTCAAACACAGGGGTTGGGTTACACGAGCAGTACTTC. Its translation is CASSSNTGVGLHEQYF.

V gene TRBV6-5 combines with J gene TRBJ2-2, with 8 bases matching TRBD1. The CDR3 is 15 residues long. The V segment lost 7 bases and the J segment 4 bases; nucleotides outside the gene matches: 8. Germline CDR1 reads MNHEY; CDR2 reads SVGAGI. Here the CDR3 reads CASTRTGSFTGELFF. The DNA of the CDR3 is TGTGCCAGCACCAGGACAGGGAGCTTCACCGGGGAGCTGTTTTTT.

The chain joins TRBV27 to TRBJ2-1, with 8 bases that match TRBD2. This CDR3 contains 14 residues. J gave up 2 bases and V 7 bases, and 4 bases lay outside the gene matches. The germline V gene has CDR1 MNHEY and CDR2 SMNVEV (reference sequence). The CDR3 loop is CASTLAGPYNEQFF. The DNA of the CDR3 is TGTGCCAGCACCTTAGCGGGACCCTACAATGAGCAGTTCTTC.

The V call is TRBV27, the J call TRBJ2-5; D not resolved. The CDR3 is 13 amino acids. V lost 3 bases and J 5 bases, leaving 10 bases between the germline ends. Germline lookup yields CDR1 MNHEY and CDR2 SMNVEV (reference sequence). The CDR3 nucleotides are TGTGCCAGCAGTTTGGTGGGCGCCGAGACCCAGTACTTC. This gives the protein CASSLVGAETQYF.

CDR3 nucleotides: TGTGCCTGGAGTGTTTTTAGGGGCACCTCACCCCTCCACTTT. Protein: CAWSVFRGTSPLHF. The genes are TRBV30 and TRBJ1-6; D perhaps matches TRBD1 (5 bases). V lost 0 bases, J lost 10 bases, and 13 bases lay in between. The CDR3 is 14 amino acids. Germline-derived CDR1 and CDR2 are GTSNPN and SVGIG (reference sequence).